This TCR beta chain was retrieved from a study of T cell changes during pregnancy in multiple sclerosis. Assay: immunoSEQ multiplex PCR; the TCRdb copy retains only in-frame clones and omits some. Here the sample spans under 70,000 clones, 92% being singletons. The TCR sequence derives from a female donor with multiple sclerosis, enrolled in a pregnancy study. The sample consisted of CD4+ T cells from peripheral blood mononuclear cells, taken after pregnancy.

The CDR3 is CSVASGGANEQFF. The CDR3 nucleotides read TGCAGCGTTGCCAGCGGGGGGGCCAATGAGCAGTTCTTC. V is TRBV29-1 and J is TRBJ2-1; 10 nucleotides align to TRBD2. Germline values: CDR1 SQVTM, CDR2 ANQGSEA. CDR3 length: 13 residues. V gave up 4 bases and J gave up 6 bases; unmatched junction bases: 3.